Listed below are T cell receptor beta chains from one sample, sequenced in a study of T cell responses to AZD1222 COVID-19 vaccine. Profiled with immunoSEQ multiplex PCR; TCRdb holds only in-frame clones, not every one. The sample gives 69,000 or so clones, about 85% of which show up once; around 1.3% is in the top ten. The sequences come from peripheral blood, collected 28 days after the second AZD1222 dose. The receptors originated from an adult who received the AZD1222 COVID-19 vaccine. Each CDR3 is given with its conserved first and last residue. D genes are given only for firm matches. Size is omitted from some rows. Given values are once, few, many or a class for expanded clones.

d_call	v_call	clone_size	j_call	cdr3_aa	cdr3_nt
-	TRBV19	-	TRBJ1-3	CASSMASSGNTIYF	TGTGCCAGTAGTATGGCCAGCTCTGGAAACACCATATATTTT
TRBD2	TRBV18	-	TRBJ2-7	CASSPPQAGVYEQYF	TGTGCCAGCTCACCACCCCAAGCGGGAGTGTACGAGCAGTACTTC
-	TRBV19	-	TRBJ1-2	CASREGHGYTF	TGTGCCAGTAGGGAAGGACATGGCTACACCTTC
TRBD1	TRBV19	-	TRBJ1-5	CASTDRGGNQPQHF	TGTGCCAGTACCGACAGGGGAGGCAATCAGCCCCAGCATTTT
TRBD1	TRBV25-1	-	TRBJ1-1	CASSGTGRNTEAFF	TGTGCCAGCAGTGGGACAGGGAGAAACACTGAAGCTTTCTTT
TRBD1	TRBV6-5	-	TRBJ1-1	CASSRGQGYTEAFF	TGTGCCAGCAGCAGGGGACAGGGGTACACTGAAGCTTTCTTT
-	TRBV5-1	-	TRBJ2-7	CASSFGVANSYEQYF	TGCGCCAGCAGCTTCGGGGTAGCGAATTCCTACGAGCAGTACTTC
TRBD1	TRBV29-1	-	TRBJ2-7	CSVETRGSNYEQYF	TGCAGCGTTGAAACCAGGGGGTCAAACTACGAGCAGTACTTC
-	TRBV12-5	-	TRBJ2-1	CASAFQEGRNEQFF	TGTGCTAGTGCCTTCCAGGAGGGCCGTAATGAGCAGTTCTTC
-	TRBV7-8	once	TRBJ1-4	CASSSRWTGANEKLFF	TGTGCCAGCAGCAGCCGCTGGACGGGGGCTAATGAAAAACTGTTTTTT
-	TRBV19	-	TRBJ2-1	CASSRWQGRYNEQFF	TGTGCCAGTAGTAGGTGGCAGGGGCGGTACAATGAGCAGTTCTTC
TRBD1	TRBV18	-	TRBJ1-5	CASSPGQDSNQPQHF	TGTGCCAGCTCACCCGGACAGGATAGCAATCAGCCCCAGCATTTT
-	TRBV5-1	-	TRBJ2-2	CASSLDLASTGELFF	TGCGCCAGCAGCTTAGATCTAGCGAGCACCGGGGAGCTGTTTTTT
-	TRBV18	-	TRBJ1-6	CASSLQGSMSSYNSPLHF	TGTGCCAGCTCGCTCCAGGGTTCAATGAGCTCCTATAATTCACCCCTCCACTTT
-	TRBV18	-	TRBJ2-5	CASSPLADQETQYF	TGTGCCAGCTCACCCTTAGCGGATCAAGAGACCCAGTACTTC
-	TRBV5-1	-	TRBJ2-7	CASSLAPGTPYEQYF	TGCGCCAGCAGCTTGGCGCCAGGGACACCCTACGAGCAGTACTTC
-	TRBV2	-	TRBJ1-1	CASSRQDLLMNTEAFF	TGTGCCAGCAGCCGACAGGATCTTTTGATGAACACTGAAGCTTTCTTT
TRBD1	TRBV29-1	once	TRBJ1-1	CSVEGRGRTAEAFF	TGCAGCGTTGAAGGGAGGGGGCGCACAGCTGAAGCTTTCTTT
-	TRBV19	-	TRBJ2-1	CASSQGNEQFF	TGTGCCAGTAGTCAGGGAAATGAGCAGTTCTTC
-	TRBV30	-	TRBJ1-1	CAWTSEMNTEAFF	TGTGCCTGGACCTCCGAGATGAACACTGAAGCTTTCTTT
-	TRBV6-5	-	TRBJ2-3	CASSLMGGNTQYF	TGTGCCAGCAGCCTAATGGGGGGTAATACGCAGTATTTT
-	TRBV5-4	-	TRBJ1-1	CASSFSPLQGNTEAFF	TGTGCCAGCAGCTTTTCCCCCTTACAGGGAAACACTGAAGCTTTCTTT
-	TRBV20-1	-	TRBJ1-1	CSATSNTEAFF	TGCAGTGCTACCAGCAACACTGAAGCTTTCTTT
TRBD1	TRBV6-1	once	TRBJ2-1	CASSEYGTGDEQFF	TGTGCCAGCAGTGAGTACGGGACAGGGGACGAGCAGTTCTTC